This T cell receptor (beta chain) was retrieved from a study of T cell responses to AZD1222 COVID-19 vaccine (TCRdb year 2021). Background for the entire study: TCR sequencing was performed for 233 trial participants, of whom 200 to 220 were given two doses of AZD1222 and some 26 were given two doses of MenACWY control vaccine. Enrollment into the trials was organized by age into subgroups of 18-55, 56-69 and 70-plus years, and those subgroups contained approximately 150, 30 and 60 TCR-sequenced participants, respectively.

The CDR3 regions of human TCRbeta chains were analyzed by immunosequencing. Concerning the study's data processing: Repertoire TCRs were checked for matches against a reference library of SARS-CoV-2-specific TCRs that had been generated using the MIRA antigen-specificity platform. Breadth was defined as the fraction of unique TCRs that were SARS-CoV-2-associated, and depth was defined as the fraction of total T cells that were SARS-CoV-2-associated. Using the MIRA data, every spike-specific TCR was mapped to the spike region that the TCR reacted to and assigned to either a CD4 or a CD8 class. Log10-transformed breadth and depth values were compared by one-way ANOVA with Sidak's multiple comparisons tests. The table comes from immuneACCESS by way of TCRdb, which keeps in-frame sequences with V and J called. Part of the clones is missing from these tables; in studies checked, under half for an unresolved V gene and the rest for unknown reasons. V, J and clone size are taken as reported in that table, and D and trimming were inferred from the DNA itself. In all, the sample holds 75,000 to 80,000 clones, and about 74% of those were seen once. About 25% of the sample rests with the top ten.

This clone was observed a single time. It lacks a known antigen. Base qualities are missing; no much larger clone stands one base away. A distance of 9 bases separates the germline ends of V and J, which lose 2 bases and 5 bases respectively. From the cysteine up to the phenylalanine, the CDR3 has a length of 13 residues. Here the CDR3 DNA is all that survives: 39 bases in frame from base 1. Looking up the germline V gene yields CDR1 SGHAT and CDR2 FQNNGV. This specimen's time point label, per the study, means: about 28 days (+/-7) after the second vaccine dose. This specimen's treatment or condition label, per the study, means: meningococcal conjugate vaccine given as trial control. Vaccinee samples came from UK trials COV001 and COV002, including a single-blind randomized controlled phase 2/3 trial of AZD1222 (ChAdOx1 nCoV-19) in healthy adults. Trial participant PBMC samples were collected at day 0 and day 28 after the second dose for TCRbeta chain sequencing.

Here is what the overall study found, with its caveats: Reportedly, close to half of the unique spike-specific TCRs recognized epitopes lying outside the regions that are mutated in the B.1.351 and B.1.1.7 variants. Participants were mostly white British, with more females than males. The authors suggested clonal diversity may have been underestimated. In the small 56-69-year group, the increase in depth fell short of significance, most likely because of low power. Because no day 14 peak-response samples were available, repertoires were characterized only after the peak T cell response. Vaccine-associated CD4 TCRs spanned the whole spike protein, with dominant responses in regions 160-218 and 743-854. After two AZD1222 doses, spike-specific TCR breadth and depth were significantly higher than at day 0 and than in MenACWY recipients. Conclusions about previously exposed vaccinees were limited because only five to seven AZD1222 recipients were SARS-CoV-2 seropositive at baseline.

The sample was peripheral blood, taken 28 days after the second dose of the MenACWY control vaccine. This TCR was recovered from an adult who received the MenACWY meningococcal vaccine as a control. Recombination connected TRBV11-2 to TRBJ1-2; TRBD1 is a weak D gene call, 5 bases matching. CDR3 region: CASSLKQVYGYTF. The bases read TGTGCCAGCAGCTTAAAACAGGTTTATGGCTACACCTTC.